The 27 T cell receptor beta chains reported below all come from one sample, sequenced in a study of blood T cells in healthy people across ages. Together with a sample-barcoded 5' primer, a J-beta primer mix was included in a second PCR lasting about 7 to 11 cycles. TCRdb re-analysed the 5' RACE reads in MiXCR, keeping a single row per CDR3 protein. The sample holds some 860,000 distinct CDR3 sequences, 45% to 70% seen once. The sequencing input was blood. The receptors derive from a man aged 35-49 years in good health.

The gene calls are TRBV6-2 or TRBV6-3 and TRBJ2-7; D is undetermined. Germline V gene data show CDR1 as MNHEY and CDR2 as SVGEGT. This CDR3 is 14 amino acids long. With 7 bases removed from V and 4 bases from J, the gap between germline ends came to 17 bases. The CDR3, as DNA: TGTGCCAGCACGGAAGGGCCGCCATTTTACGAGCAGTACTTC. Its translation: CASTEGPPFYEQYF.

The V call is TRBV19, the J call TRBJ2-1; D ambiguous. The CDR3 is 14 residues long. CDR1 LNHDA and CDR2 SQIVND come from the germline V gene (reference sequence). V was clipped by 7 bases and J by 5 bases, with 15 bases between them. CDR3 bases: TGTGCCAGTAAGTACGGTTTACAAGACAATGAGCAGTTCTTC. This codes for CASKYGLQDNEQFF.

The chain has TRBV12-3 or TRBV12-4 and TRBJ2-7, with no clear D. The CDR3 contains 15 residues. V shed 6 bases and J shed 4 bases, with 19 bases lying between them. The CDR3 bases are TGTGCCAGCAGCTCCTCCAATTTAGCTGGGTACGAGCAGTACTTC. It specifies CASSSSNLAGYEQYF.

There are a few counts of this clonotype. The chain employs TRBV28 and TRBJ2-7, with D unresolved. Germline loops: CDR1 MDHEN, CDR2 SYDVKM. V shed 10 bases and J shed 3 bases, with 7 bases lying between them. The CDR3 sequence is 10 residues long. This chain's CDR3 is CATLNYEQYF. CDR3 nucleotide sequence: TGTGCCACCTTAAACTACGAGCAGTACTTC.

This clonotype was recorded a few times. CDR3 nucleotide sequence: TGTGCCAGCAGTTACGGGACTAGCGGGGACATCGAGCAGTTCTTC. It specifies CASSYGTSGDIEQFF. The chain has TRBV6-2 or TRBV6-3 and TRBJ2-1, with 13 positions matching TRBD2. The CDR3 spans 15 residues. CDR1 is MNHEY, CDR2 SVGEGT, per germline. The V segment lost 2 bases and the J segment 10 bases; nucleotides outside the gene matches: 5.

Here the CDR3 reads CASSPRPQGNQPQHF. DNA of the CDR3: TGTGCCAGCAGCCCGCGGCCCCAGGGGAATCAGCCCCAGCATTTT. This rearrangement joins TRBV9 to TRBJ1-5; the D gene is possibly TRBD1 (6 bases). Trimming took off 4 bases at V and 4 bases at J, with 15 bases between the two ends. The CDR3 has 15 amino acids. Germline CDR1 SGDLS, CDR2 YYNGEE.

This chain links TRBV12-3 or TRBV12-4 with TRBJ1-2; D not resolved. The CDR3 loop spans 16 amino acids. The V and J ends lost 3 bases and 4 bases respectively, with 18 bases between them. For the CDR3, the DNA is TGTGCCAGCAGTTTGAACCAAATCGCGGCCTCCTATGGCTACACCTTC. Translated, it gives CASSLNQIAASYGYTF.

V gene TRBV29-1 combines with J gene TRBJ1-2, with TRBD1 as a possible D gene (6 bases). Germline CDR1 reads SQVTM; CDR2 reads ANQGSEA. The CDR3 consists of 10 residues. V was clipped by 5 bases and J by 6 bases, with 7 bases between them. This chain's CDR3 is CSVNRDGYTF. The CDR3 bases are TGCAGCGTTAACAGGGATGGCTACACCTTC.

V and J are TRBV4-3 and TRBJ2-5; TRBD1 matches 9 bases. The J call could be wrong; TRBJ2-4 is a better fit for the DNA end. The CDR3 is made up of 16 amino acids. Germline CDR1 and CDR2: LGHNA and YSLEER. Here the CDR3 DNA reads TGCGCCAGCAGCCAAGTTTCCGGACAGGGGAAAAACATTCAGTACTTC. This translates into CASSQVSGQGKNIQYF.

This clonotype was seen a handful of times. The chain carries TRBV6-6 and TRBJ2-5; perhaps D is TRBD1 or TRBD2 (6 bases each). The CDR3 has 14 amino acids. V lost 6 bases to trimming and J lost 5 bases, with 16 bases between them. From germline, CDR1 is MNHNY and CDR2 SVGAGI (reference sequence). In DNA, the CDR3 is TGTGCCAGCAGACAAGACGGGGGCCGGGAGACCCAGTACTTC. Its translation: CASRQDGGRETQYF.

This clonotype was counted many times. The V call is TRBV21-1, the J call TRBJ2-1. TRBV21-1 corresponds to a pseudogene. This CDR3 has 14 amino acids. CDR3 sequence: CASSKARQAGEQFF. As DNA, the CDR3 is TGTGCCAGCAGCAAAGCGAGGCAGGCTGGTGAGCAGTTCTTC.

Regarding this clonotype: The junction differs from germline at one of its ends, possibly a read error. V usage is TRBV5-1 and J usage is TRBJ2-7; 9 bases are shared with TRBD2. CDR1 is SGHRS and CDR2 is YFSETQ in the germline V gene. The CDR3 consists of 17 residues. The CDR3 sequence: CASSLVSTSGPSNEQYF. The CDR3, as DNA: TGCGCCAGCAGCTTGGTTTCGACTAGCGGACCCTCCAACGAGCAGTACTTC.

The chain links TRBV10-2 to TRBJ1-5; 7 bases are a match to TRBD1. With V trimmed by 7 bases and J by 5 bases, 5 bases remained unmatched. Germline loops: CDR1 WSHSY, CDR2 SAAADI. The CDR3 runs 13 residues. As DNA, the CDR3 is TGCGCCAGCATGGAGCAGGGGGATCAGCCCCAGCATTTT. It is translated as CASMEQGDQPQHF.

V gene TRBV27 combines with J gene TRBJ2-4; 7 nucleotides align to TRBD1. The J call is uncertain, as TRBJ2-7 better fits the DNA end. This CDR3 contains 15 residues. Germline CDR1 is MNHEY and CDR2 is SMNVEV (reference sequence). Written as DNA, the CDR3 is TGTGCCAGCAGTTTACCCGGGACAGAAGCCTACGAGCAGTACTTC. Protein sequence: CASSLPGTEAYEQYF.

This chain connects TRBV11-1 to TRBJ2-3, with 7 nucleotides matching TRBD1. V was clipped by 5 bases and J by 7 bases; unmatched bases: 12. CDR1 is SGHAT, CDR2 FQDESV, per germline (reference sequence). This CDR3 is 15 amino acids long. DNA of the CDR3: TGTGCCAGCAGCCTAGGACAGGCCCAGGCCCATACGCAGTATTTT. Translated: CASSLGQAQAHTQYF.

This clonotype was detected a few times. The chain recombines TRBV5-1 with TRBJ2-1; the match to TRBD2 covers 13 bases. The trim removed 0 bases at V and 3 bases at J, leaving 3 bases unmatched. Germline CDR1 SGHRS, CDR2 YFSETQ. The CDR3 consists of 17 residues. This CDR3 is CASSLGLAGGVYNEQFF. As DNA, the CDR3 is TGCGCCAGCAGCTTGGGACTAGCGGGGGGAGTCTACAATGAGCAGTTCTTC.

V usage is TRBV20-1 and J usage is TRBJ2-5; perhaps D is TRBD1 or TRBD2 (6 bases each). The V gene lost 5 bases and the J gene lost 4 bases, with 11 bases spanning the gap. CDR3 length equals 12 residues. CDR1 and CDR2 from the germline V gene are DFQATT and SNEGSKA (reference sequence). Here the CDR3 DNA reads TGCAGTGCTCCTGGGGGGCCAGAGACCCAGTACTTC. Translating gives CSAPGGPETQYF.

About this clonotype: Germline and junction disagree at one end, which may indicate a read error. This chain links TRBV7-6 with TRBJ2-1; D possibly corresponds to TRBD2 (5 bases). CDR1 is SGHVS and CDR2 is FNYEAQ in the germline V gene. The CDR3 contains 13 residues. The CDR3 sequence: CARSLARIDEQFF. CDR3 in DNA: TGTGCCAGGAGCTTAGCGCGGATCGACGAGCAGTTCTTC. The variable domain in full, with the rest retrieved from reference TRBV7-6 and TRBJ2-1, is GAGVSQSPRYKVTKRGQDVALRCDPISGHVSLYWYRQALGQGPEFLTYFNYEAQQDKSGLPNDRFSAERPEGSISTLTIQRTEQRDSAMYRCARSLARIDEQFFGPGTRLTVL.

Worth noting for this clonotype: Germline and junction disagree at one end, which may indicate a read error. The rearrangement joins TRBV4-3 to TRBJ2-1, with 7 positions matching TRBD2. The CDR3 runs to 13 residues. Germline-derived CDR1 and CDR2 are LGHNA and YSLEER. CDR3 sequence (DNA): TGCTCCAGCAGCCAATGGACTAGATATGAGCAGTTCTTC. It encodes CSSSQWTRYEQFF.

The CDR3 region is CAIKEAGSIYEQYF. The CDR3 bases are TGTGCCATCAAGGAGGCGGGCAGTATTTACGAGCAGTACTTC. This chain links TRBV10-3 with TRBJ2-7; D might be TRBD2 (5 bases). This CDR3 region has 14 residues. V lost 7 bases, J lost 4 bases, and 17 bases lay in between. The V gene's germline CDR1 is ENHRY and CDR2 SYGVKD.

This clonotype has more than one count but fewer than ten. The V and J genes are TRBV12-3 or TRBV12-4 and TRBJ2-3, with 7 bases aligning to TRBD2. This CDR3 spans 16 amino acids. Trimming took 6 bases from V and 0 from J; bases not matched to a gene: 9. The CDR3 region is CASSRGLAASTDTQYF. The CDR3, as DNA: TGTGCCAGCAGCCGCGGGCTAGCGGCTAGCACAGATACGCAGTATTTT.

The CDR3 is CSAHPSGGDYNEQFF. CDR3 nucleotides: TGCAGTGCGCACCCTAGCGGGGGAGATTACAATGAGCAGTTCTTC. The rearrangement links TRBV20-1 to TRBJ2-1; 10 bases agree with TRBD2. From germline, CDR1 is DFQATT and CDR2 SNEGSKA (reference sequence). The ends lost 6 bases at V and 4 bases at J; junction bases unmatched: 9. The CDR3 length is 15 residues.

The table lists this clonotype with a count of one. V is TRBV6-2 or TRBV6-3 and J is TRBJ1-2, with TRBD1 identical over 9 bases. From germline, CDR1 is MNHEY and CDR2 SVGEGT. Trimming cost V 5 bases and J 2 bases; bases outside gene matches: 6. The CDR3 runs to 15 residues. The CDR3 nucleotides read TGTGCCAGCAGTCCCCGGGACAGGGAAAACTATGGCTACACCTTC. Protein sequence: CASSPRDRENYGYTF.

The chain has TRBV30 and TRBJ2-7; D unclear. With 3 bases removed from V and 1 base from J, the gap between germline ends came to 10 bases. CDR3 length: 13 amino acids. Germline V gene lookup returns CDR1 GTSNPN and CDR2 SVGIG (reference sequence). CDR3 in DNA: TGTGCCTGGAGACCCGCAAATTCCTACGAGCAGTACTTC. Protein product: CAWRPANSYEQYF.

This sequence joins TRBV5-1 and TRBJ2-6; no clear D gene. Germline CDR1 reads SGHRS; CDR2 reads YFSETQ. This CDR3 region has 17 residues. Trimming removed 0 bases at V and 0 bases at J, with 10 bases between. The CDR3 loop reads CASSLVDGYSGANVLTF. Written as DNA, the CDR3 is TGCGCCAGCAGCTTGGTGGACGGTTACTCTGGGGCCAACGTCCTGACTTTC. The full variable domain, in which reference TRBV5-1 and TRBJ2-6 provide the parts outside the CDR3, is KAGVTQTPRYLIKTRGQQVTLSCSPISGHRSVSWYQQTPGQGLQFLFEYFSETQRNKGNFPGRFSGRQFSNSRSEMNVSTLELGDSALYLCASSLVDGYSGANVLTFGAGSRLTVL.

The chain combines TRBV12-3 or TRBV12-4 with TRBJ2-7; 7 bases align to TRBD1. The J segment lost 9 bases and the V segment lost 0 bases, leaving 14 bases of the junction unmatched. This CDR3 is 16 amino acids long. CDR3 nucleotides: TGTGCCAGCAGTTTAGCGCAGGACAGGTGCTTTTTCGGGCAGTACTTC. Amino acid sequence: CASSLAQDRCFFGQYF.

V gene TRBV7-9 combines with J gene TRBJ1-1; TRBD1 agrees at 9 bases. CDR3 length equals 14 residues. Losses at the gene ends were 5 bases for V and 11 bases for J; bases not matched to a gene: 12. In germline, CDR1 is SEHNR, CDR2 FQNEAQ (reference sequence). DNA for the CDR3: TGTGCCAGCAGCGTAGGGACAGGGAGTGGAGATGCTTTCTTT. It specifies CASSVGTGSGDAFF.